A single sample gave rise to the 12 T cell receptor beta chains below, sequenced in a study of blood T cells in healthy people across ages. The use of a sample-barcoded 5' primer and a J-beta primer mix characterized a second PCR of roughly 6 to 11 cycles. Each CDR3 protein gets one entry after TCRdb re-called the 5' RACE reads with MiXCR. The sample has some 890,000 distinct CDR3 sequences, about 27% seen once. The same data also went into a second study, on T cells of mothers and their children.

The sample taken for sequencing was blood. The source of these receptors is a woman between 40 and 55 years old in good health.

Only a few counts were recorded for this clonotype. V is TRBV28 and J is TRBJ1-6, with 7 positions matching TRBD1. Germline-derived CDR1 and CDR2 are MDHEN and SYDVKM. V lost 6 bases and J lost 7; bases outside the gene matches: 15. This CDR3 region has 17 residues. The CDR3 loop reads CASRLIYRGVWNSPLHF. The CDR3 DNA reads as TGTGCCAGCAGACTCATCTACAGGGGAGTTTGGAATTCACCCCTCCACTTT. Full variable domain (remainder filled in from reference TRBV28 and TRBJ1-6): DVKVTQSSRYLVKRTGEKVFLECVQDMDHENMFWYRQDPGLGLRLIYFSYDVKMKEKGDIPEGYSVSREKKERFSLILESASTNQTSMYLCASRLIYRGVWNSPLHFGNGTRLTVT.

This chain links TRBV6-2 or TRBV6-3 with TRBJ1-5; TRBD1 might be the D (6 bases). The length of the CDR3 is 16 residues. The V end lost 9 bases, the J end lost 0 bases, and 18 bases lay between the germline ends. Per germline, CDR1 MNHEY and CDR2 SVGEGT. CDR3 protein: CASSGSTGYSNQPQHF. In DNA, the CDR3 is TGTGCCAGTAGTGGATCGACAGGCTATAGCAATCAGCCCCAGCATTTT.

This clonotype was recorded at least ten times. This chain links TRBV20-1 with TRBJ1-5; perhaps TRBD1 as D (6 bases). Looked up from germline, CDR1 is DFQATT and CDR2 is SNEGSKA (reference sequence). This CDR3 has 13 residues. The V gene lost 5 bases and the J gene lost 0 bases, with 8 bases spanning the gap. CDR3 in amino acids: CSARRGSNQPQHF. In nucleotides, the CDR3 is TGCAGTGCTCGCAGGGGTAGCAATCAGCCCCAGCATTTT.

This clonotype has a handful of counts. This chain links TRBV7-9 with TRBJ1-2; D is unresolved. Per germline, CDR1 SEHNR and CDR2 FQNEAQ (reference sequence). Trimming took 5 bases from V and 3 from J, leaving 10 bases between them. This CDR3 contains 13 residues. The CDR3, as DNA: TGTGCCAGCAGCGCGGACGGCCACTATGGCTACACCTTC. Translated, it gives CASSADGHYGYTF.

In regard to this clonotype: A much larger clonotype is one base distant, so this may be a read error. The chain combines TRBV12-3 or TRBV12-4 with TRBJ2-4, with 8 nucleotides matching TRBD1. This CDR3 has 13 amino acids. Trimming at V came to 9 bases and at J to 13 bases, leaving 14 bases not matched to a gene. This CDR3 is CASKDRGRNEQYF. The CDR3 coding sequence is TGTGCCAGTAAAGACAGGGGCCGCAATGAGCAGTACTTC.

The chain carries TRBV7-9 and TRBJ1-1; maybe TRBD1 (6 bases). V was clipped by 5 bases and J by 8 bases, with 12 bases between them. The CDR3 is 12 amino acids. CDR1 and CDR2 (germline): SEHNR, FQNEAQ (reference sequence). As DNA, the CDR3 is TGTGCCAGCAGCGTAGGGGGACAAGAAGCTTTCTTT. Translation gives CASSVGGQEAFF. Based on the CDR3 plus reference TRBV7-9 and TRBJ1-1, the full variable domain is DTGVSQNPRHKITKRGQNVTFRCDPISEHNRLYWYRQTLGQGPEFLTYFQNEAQLEKSRLLSDRFSAERPKGSFSTLEIQRTEQGDSAMYLCASSVGGQEAFFGQGTRLTVV.

This clonotype was detected a few times. This sequence joins TRBV14 and TRBJ2-7; 7 bases are a match to TRBD2. The CDR3 is 16 residues long. The V gene's germline CDR1 is SGHDN and CDR2 FVKESK. V trimming: 0 bases; J trimming: 5 bases; junction bases outside the gene matches: 10. The DNA for the CDR3 is TGTGCCAGCAGCCAAGAAAGGGCAGCGGGGCCCCACGAGCAGTACTTC. It codes for CASSQERAAGPHEQYF.

This clonotype was counted at least ten times. The V and J genes are TRBV4-2 and TRBJ2-7, with TRBD2 matching 8 bases. CDR1 is LGHNA and CDR2 is YNFKEQ in the germline V gene. CDR3 length equals 15 residues. V lost 1 base, J lost 2 bases, and 4 bases stayed unmatched. CDR3 region: CASSQVHGGAYEQYF. CDR3 DNA sequence: TGTGCCAGCAGCCAAGTCCACGGGGGGGCCTACGAGCAGTACTTC.

This clonotype was counted at least ten times. The chain joins TRBV12-3 or TRBV12-4 to TRBJ2-5; the match to TRBD2 covers 7 bases. Trimming cost V 4 bases and J 4 bases; bases outside gene matches: 6. This CDR3 contains 14 residues. The CDR3 here is CASSYSSGGETQYF. CDR3 nucleotides: TGTGCCAGCAGTTACTCTAGCGGAGGAGAGACCCAGTACTTC.

This sequence joins TRBV9 and TRBJ1-3; perhaps TRBD1 as D (5 bases). Germline CDR1 SGDLS, CDR2 YYNGEE. The CDR3 totals 12 residues. The germline V and J ends were trimmed by 3 bases and 7 bases, with 8 bases remaining between them. CDR3 sequence reads: CASSGRVNTIYF. For the CDR3, the DNA is TGTGCCAGCAGCGGCAGGGTGAACACCATATATTTT.

This clonotype has ten or more counts. CDR3 DNA sequence: TGCGCCAGCAGGGGGGACGGAGACTACGAGCAGTACTTC. This codes for CASRGDGDYEQYF. The gene calls are TRBV5-1 and TRBJ2-7; tentatively, D is TRBD1 or TRBD2 (5 bases each). Trimming took 5 bases from V and 3 from J, leaving 12 bases between them. The CDR3 extends over 13 amino acids. Germline V lookup: CDR1 SGHRS, CDR2 YFSETQ.

This clonotype has ten or more counts. The chain joins TRBV12-3 or TRBV12-4 to TRBJ2-5; a possible D gene is TRBD2 (7 bases). This CDR3 comprises 13 residues. Trimming shortened V by 3 bases and J by 5 bases, and 10 bases separated the two germline ends. The CDR3 loop reads CASSFRGAETQYF. CDR3 in DNA: TGTGCCAGCAGTTTCCGGGGGGCGGAGACCCAGTACTTC.